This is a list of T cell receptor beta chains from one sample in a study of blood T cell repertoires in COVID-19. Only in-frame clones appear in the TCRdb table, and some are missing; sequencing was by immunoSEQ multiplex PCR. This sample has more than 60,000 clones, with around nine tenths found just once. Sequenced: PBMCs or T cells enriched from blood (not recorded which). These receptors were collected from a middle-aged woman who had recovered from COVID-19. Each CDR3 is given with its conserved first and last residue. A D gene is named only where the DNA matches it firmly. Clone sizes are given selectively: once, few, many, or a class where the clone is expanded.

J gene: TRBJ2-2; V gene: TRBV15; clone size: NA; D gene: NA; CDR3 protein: CATSRERGNTGELFF; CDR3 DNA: TGTGCCACCAGCAGAGAGCGGGGGAACACCGGGGAGCTGTTTTTT
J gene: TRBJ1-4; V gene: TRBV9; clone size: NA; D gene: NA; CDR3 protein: CASSLTDRIEEKLFF; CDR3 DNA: TGTGCCAGCAGCCTGACAGACAGGATTGAAGAAAAACTGTTTTTT
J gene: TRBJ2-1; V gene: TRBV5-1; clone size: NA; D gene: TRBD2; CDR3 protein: CASSLVSGGLTPYEQFF; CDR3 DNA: TGCGCCAGCAGCTTGGTTAGCGGGGGGCTAACCCCCTATGAGCAGTTCTTC
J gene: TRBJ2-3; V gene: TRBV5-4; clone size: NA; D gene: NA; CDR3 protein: CASNSEVGADTQYF; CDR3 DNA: TGTGCCAGCAACTCAGAGGTAGGGGCAGATACGCAGTATTTT
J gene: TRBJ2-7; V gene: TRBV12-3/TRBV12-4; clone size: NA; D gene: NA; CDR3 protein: CASIRDTSYEQYF; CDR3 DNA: TGTGCCAGTATCCGGGACACTTCCTACGAGCAGTACTTC
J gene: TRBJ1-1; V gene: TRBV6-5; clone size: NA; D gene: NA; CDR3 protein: CASSQFGTSVAEAFF; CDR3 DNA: TGTGCCAGCAGTCAATTCGGGACTTCGGTGGCTGAAGCTTTCTTT
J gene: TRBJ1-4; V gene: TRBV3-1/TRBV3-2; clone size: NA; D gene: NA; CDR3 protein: CASSQDSGEKLFF; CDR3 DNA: TGTGCCAGCAGCCAAGATTCGGGGGAAAAACTGTTTTTT
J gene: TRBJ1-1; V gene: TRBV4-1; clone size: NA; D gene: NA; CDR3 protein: CASSQDQAGDTEAFF; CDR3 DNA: TGCGCCAGCAGCCAAGATCAGGCGGGGGATACTGAAGCTTTCTTT
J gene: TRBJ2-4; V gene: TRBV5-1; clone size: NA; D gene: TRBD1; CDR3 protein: CASGTGTLQYF; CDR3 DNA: TGCGCCAGCGGGACAGGAACCCTCCAGTACTTC
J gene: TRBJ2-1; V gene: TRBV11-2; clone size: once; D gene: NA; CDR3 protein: CASSGQTGRPEYEQFF; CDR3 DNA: TGTGCCAGCAGCGGCCAGACCGGGAGACCAGAGTATGAGCAGTTCTTC
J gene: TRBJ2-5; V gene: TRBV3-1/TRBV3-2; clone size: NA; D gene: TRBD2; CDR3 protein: CASSQSRGAVKETQYF; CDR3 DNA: TGTGCCAGCAGCCAATCGCGGGGGGCCGTAAAAGAGACCCAGTACTTC
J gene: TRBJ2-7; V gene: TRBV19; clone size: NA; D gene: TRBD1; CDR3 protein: CASSMGQGYEQYF; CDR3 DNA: TGTGCCAGTAGTATGGGACAGGGCTACGAGCAGTACTTC